This record looks at one T cell receptor (beta chain) sequence and its context. This entry comes from a study of cytomegalovirus exposure and HLA in healthy donors. PCR primers comprised 60 Vbeta and 13 Jbeta primers. Assay used: immunoSEQ multiplex PCR; TCRdb lists only in-frame clones, some missing. The data hold some 140,000 clones, with more than 60% observed a single time. Germline CDR1 and CDR2: ENHRY and SYGVKD. With V trimmed by 11 bases and J by 6 bases, 9 bases remained unmatched. The CDR3 is made up of 13 amino acids. The receptor comes from a woman between 18 and 29 years old in good health and CMV-seronegative. The V call is TRBV10-3, the J call TRBJ2-3; 9 positions agree with TRBD2. The sample taken for sequencing was PBMCs. The CDR3 here is CASGPSGMDTQYF. In DNA, the CDR3 is TGTGCCTCCGGGCCTAGCGGGATGGATACGCAGTATTTT.